These 11 T cell receptor beta chains were sequenced from one sample in a study of T cell responses to AZD1222 COVID-19 vaccine. Assay used: immunoSEQ multiplex PCR; TCRdb lists only in-frame clones, some missing. Of 250,000 to 300,000 clones listed, around 92% are singletons. The sample here was peripheral blood, taken 28 days after the second AZD1222 dose. The origin of the receptors is an adult who received the AZD1222 COVID-19 vaccine.

The J gene is TRBJ2-4, the V gene TRBV7-9, with D perhaps TRBD1 (6 bases). V was cut by 1 base and J by 8 bases, with 12 bases left in between. This CDR3 contains 14 residues. Germline V gene data show CDR1 as SEHNR and CDR2 as FQNEAQ (reference sequence). The CDR3 spells CASSLVSRGDIQYF. In DNA, the CDR3 is TGTGCCAGCAGCTTAGTTTCCAGGGGTGACATTCAGTACTTC. The complete variable domain, with remaining parts taken from reference TRBV7-9 and TRBJ2-4, reads DTGVSQNPRHKITKRGQNVTFRCDPISEHNRLYWYRQTLGQGPEFLTYFQNEAQLEKSRLLSDRFSAERPKGSFSTLEIQRTEQGDSAMYLCASSLVSRGDIQYFGAGTRLSVL.

The rearrangement uses TRBV6-5 and TRBJ2-3, with D perhaps matching TRBD1 (6 bases). In germline, CDR1 is MNHEY, CDR2 SVGAGI. V lost 6 bases and J 6 bases, leaving 13 bases between the germline ends. This CDR3 has 13 residues. The CDR3 DNA is TGTGCCAGCAGGCCCCTAAGGGGGGATACGCAGTATTTT. Its protein product is CASRPLRGDTQYF.

This clone was picked up one time. The chain is built from TRBV6-5 and TRBJ1-1; D is unresolved. In germline, CDR1 is MNHEY, CDR2 SVGAGI. The germline V and J ends were trimmed by 4 bases and 8 bases, with 8 bases remaining between them. CDR3 length: 11 residues. CDR3 nucleotides: TGTGCCAGCAGTTCGGGAAGAGAAGCTTTCTTT. Its translation: CASSSGREAFF.

The chain has TRBV3-1 (or the pseudogene TRBV3-2) and TRBJ1-3, with a tentative D call TRBD1 (6 bases). CDR1 and CDR2 from the germline V gene are LGHDT and YNNKEL (reference sequence). The CDR3 is 16 amino acids. With 0 bases removed from V and 4 bases from J, the gap between germline ends came to 13 bases. The CDR3 protein is CASSQDGQGKGNTIYF. CDR3 DNA sequence: TGTGCCAGCAGCCAAGACGGGCAGGGGAAGGGAAACACCATATATTTT.

The rearrangement uses TRBV3-1 (or the pseudogene TRBV3-2) and TRBJ1-1; no clear D gene. Trimming cost V 4 bases and J 5 bases, with 11 bases left between them. The CDR3 is 13 residues long. CDR1 is LGHDT and CDR2 is YNNKEL in the germline V gene (reference sequence). The CDR3: CASSLRGPTEAFF. In DNA form, the CDR3 reads TGTGCCAGCAGCCTCCGGGGTCCAACTGAAGCTTTCTTT.

This clone has just one count. The chain links TRBV7-9 to TRBJ2-2; TRBD1 might be the D (8 bases). Deletions cut 5 bases from V and 9 bases from J, with 16 bases between. The CDR3 contains 14 residues. Germline-derived CDR1 and CDR2 are SEHNR and FQNEAQ (reference sequence). The CDR3 sequence is CASSITGGDRELFF. The CDR3 DNA reads TGTGCCAGCAGCATAACAGGGGGGGACCGGGAGCTGTTTTTT.

The chain employs TRBV12-5 and TRBJ2-3, with 9 bases lining up with TRBD2. The ends lost 1 base at V and 6 bases at J; junction bases unmatched: 14. The germline CDR1 and CDR2 sequences are LGHNT and FRNRAP. The CDR3 runs to 18 residues. CDR3 region: CASGLGGNSGSREDTQYF. CDR3 DNA: TGTGCTAGTGGTTTGGGGGGGAATAGCGGGAGTAGGGAGGATACGCAGTATTTT.

The rearrangement uses TRBV2 and TRBJ2-1; TRBD1 agrees at 8 bases. From germline, CDR1 is SNHLY and CDR2 FYNNEI. This CDR3 spans 13 amino acids. J gave up 9 bases and V 8 bases, and 9 bases lay outside the gene matches. CDR3 coding DNA: TGTGCCAGCCTGGGACAGGTCGGTATTGAGCAGTTCTTC. As protein: CASLGQVGIEQFF.

The chain couples TRBV30 to TRBJ1-3; D unresolved. Germline lookup yields CDR1 GTSNPN and CDR2 SVGIG (reference sequence). The CDR3 length is 12 residues. V lost 2 bases, J lost 2 bases, and 4 bases lay in between. CDR3 loop: CAWSRPGNTIYF. Here the CDR3 DNA reads TGTGCCTGGAGTCGCCCTGGAAACACCATATATTTT.

The V call is TRBV11-2, the J call TRBJ2-1; D not certain. Per the germline V gene, CDR1 is SGHAT and CDR2 is FQNNGV. The CDR3 is made up of 13 amino acids. V was cut by 3 bases and J by 9 bases, with 12 bases left in between. CDR3 coding DNA: TGTGCCAGCAGCTTTGGGGTTATTGGTGAGCAGTTCTTC. The encoded protein is CASSFGVIGEQFF.

The rearrangement uses TRBV3-1 (or the pseudogene TRBV3-2) and TRBJ1-2, with 9 bases aligning to TRBD1. The CDR3 runs to 16 residues. V lost 3 bases, J lost 2 bases, and 7 bases stayed unmatched. CDR1 is LGHDT, CDR2 YNNKEL, per germline (reference sequence). CDR3 nucleotides: TGTGCCAGCAGCCAGGGGACAGGGTCTAGGAACTATGGCTACACCTTC. It is translated as CASSQGTGSRNYGYTF.